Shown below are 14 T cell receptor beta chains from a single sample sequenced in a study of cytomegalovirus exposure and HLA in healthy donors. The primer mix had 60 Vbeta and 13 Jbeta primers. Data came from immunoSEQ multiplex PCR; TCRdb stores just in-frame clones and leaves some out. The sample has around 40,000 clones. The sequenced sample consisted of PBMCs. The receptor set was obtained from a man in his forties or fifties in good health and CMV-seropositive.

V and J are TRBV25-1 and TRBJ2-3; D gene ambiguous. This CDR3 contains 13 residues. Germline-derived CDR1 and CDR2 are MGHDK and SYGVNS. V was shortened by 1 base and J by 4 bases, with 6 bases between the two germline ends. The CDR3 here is CASSEFLADTQYF. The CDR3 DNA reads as TGTGCCAGCAGTGAATTCCTAGCAGATACGCAGTATTTT.

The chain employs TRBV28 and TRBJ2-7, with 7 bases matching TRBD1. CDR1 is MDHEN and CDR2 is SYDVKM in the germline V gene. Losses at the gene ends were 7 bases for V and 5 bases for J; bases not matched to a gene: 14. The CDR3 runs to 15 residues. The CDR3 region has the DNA TGTGCCAGCACCCACTTCCCCCGGGACAGCCACGAGCAGTACTTC. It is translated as CASTHFPRDSHEQYF.

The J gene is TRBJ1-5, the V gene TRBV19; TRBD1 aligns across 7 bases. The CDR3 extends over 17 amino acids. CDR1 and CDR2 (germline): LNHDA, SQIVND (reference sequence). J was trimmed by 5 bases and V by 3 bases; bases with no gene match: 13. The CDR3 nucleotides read TGTGCCAGTAGTATCTCCTTAGGACAGGCATTGGATCAGCCCCAGCATTTT. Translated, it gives CASSISLGQALDQPQHF. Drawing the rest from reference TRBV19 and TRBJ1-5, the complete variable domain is DGGITQSPKYLFRKEGQNVTLSCEQNLNHDAMYWYRQDPGQGLRLIYYSQIVNDFQKGDIAEGYSVSREKKESFPLTVTSAQKNPTAFYLCASSISLGQALDQPQHFGDGTRLSIL.

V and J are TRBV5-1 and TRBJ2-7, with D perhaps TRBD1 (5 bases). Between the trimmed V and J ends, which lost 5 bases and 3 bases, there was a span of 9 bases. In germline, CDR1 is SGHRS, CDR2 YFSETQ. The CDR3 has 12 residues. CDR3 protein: CASRADSYEQYF. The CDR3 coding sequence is TGCGCCAGCAGGGCCGACAGCTACGAGCAGTACTTC.

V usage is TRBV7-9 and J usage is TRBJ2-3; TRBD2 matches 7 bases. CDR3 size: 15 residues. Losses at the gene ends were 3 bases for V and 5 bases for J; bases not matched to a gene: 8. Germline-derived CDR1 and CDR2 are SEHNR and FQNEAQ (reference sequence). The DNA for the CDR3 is TGTGCCAGCAGCTTCCAGCGGGACGGAGGAGATACGCAGTATTTT. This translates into CASSFQRDGGDTQYF.

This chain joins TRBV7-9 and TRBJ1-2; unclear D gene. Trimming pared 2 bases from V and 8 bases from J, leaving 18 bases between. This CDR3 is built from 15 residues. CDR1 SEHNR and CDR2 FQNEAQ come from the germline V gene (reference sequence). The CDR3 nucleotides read TGTGCCAGCAGCTTAAGGCCCTCCGGGGAGGGCGGCTACACCTTC. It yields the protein CASSLRPSGEGGYTF.

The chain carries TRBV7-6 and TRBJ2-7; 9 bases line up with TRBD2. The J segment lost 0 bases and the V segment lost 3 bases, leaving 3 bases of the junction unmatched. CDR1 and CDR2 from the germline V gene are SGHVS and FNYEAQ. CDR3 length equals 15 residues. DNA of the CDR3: TGTGCCAGCAGCTTTAGCGGGGGCGACTCCTACGAGCAGTACTTC. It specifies CASSFSGGDSYEQYF. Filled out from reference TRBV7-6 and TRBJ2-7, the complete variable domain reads GAGVSQSPRYKVTKRGQDVALRCDPISGHVSLYWYRQALGQGPEFLTYFNYEAQQDKSGLPNDRFSAERPEGSISTLTIQRTEQRDSAMYRCASSFSGGDSYEQYFGPGTRLTVT.

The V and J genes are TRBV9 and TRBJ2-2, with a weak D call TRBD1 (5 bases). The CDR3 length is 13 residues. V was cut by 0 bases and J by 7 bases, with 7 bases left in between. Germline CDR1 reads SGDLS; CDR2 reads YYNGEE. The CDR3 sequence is CASSVVGVGELFF. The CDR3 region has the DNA TGTGCCAGCAGCGTAGTAGGGGTCGGGGAGCTGTTTTTT.

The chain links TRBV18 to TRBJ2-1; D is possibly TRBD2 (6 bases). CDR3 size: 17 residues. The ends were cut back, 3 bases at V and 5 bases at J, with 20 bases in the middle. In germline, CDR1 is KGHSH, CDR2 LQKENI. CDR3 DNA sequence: TGTGCCAGCTCACCCACACCGTCCGCGGGGCTGCACAATGAGCAGTTCTTC. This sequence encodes CASSPTPSAGLHNEQFF.

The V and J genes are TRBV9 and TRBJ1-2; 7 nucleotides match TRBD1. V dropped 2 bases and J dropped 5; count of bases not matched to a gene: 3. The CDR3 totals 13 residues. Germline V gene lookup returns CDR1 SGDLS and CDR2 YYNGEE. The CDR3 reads CASSVTGIYGYTF. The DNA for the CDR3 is TGTGCCAGCAGCGTGACAGGGATATATGGCTACACCTTC.

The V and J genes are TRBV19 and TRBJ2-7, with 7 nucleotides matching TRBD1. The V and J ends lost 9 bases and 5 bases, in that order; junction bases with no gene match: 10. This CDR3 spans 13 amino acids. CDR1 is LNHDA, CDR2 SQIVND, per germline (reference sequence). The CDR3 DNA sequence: TGTGCCAGCGCCCGGGACAGTTACAACGAGCAGTACTTC. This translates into CASARDSYNEQYF.

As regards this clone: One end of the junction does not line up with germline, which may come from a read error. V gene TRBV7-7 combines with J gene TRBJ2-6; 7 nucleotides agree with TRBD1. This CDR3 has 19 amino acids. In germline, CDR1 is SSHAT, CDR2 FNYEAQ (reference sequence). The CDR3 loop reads CASSLDLGTAISGANVLAF. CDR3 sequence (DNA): TGTGCTAGCAGCTTAGACCTCGGGACAGCCATCTCTGGGGCCAACGTCCTGGCTTTC.

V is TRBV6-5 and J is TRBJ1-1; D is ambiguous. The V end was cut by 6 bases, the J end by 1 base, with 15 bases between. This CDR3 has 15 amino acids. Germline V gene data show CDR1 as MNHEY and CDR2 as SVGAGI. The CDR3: CASRPRPSGNTEAFF. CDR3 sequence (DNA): TGTGCCAGCAGACCGCGCCCATCTGGGAACACTGAAGCTTTCTTT.

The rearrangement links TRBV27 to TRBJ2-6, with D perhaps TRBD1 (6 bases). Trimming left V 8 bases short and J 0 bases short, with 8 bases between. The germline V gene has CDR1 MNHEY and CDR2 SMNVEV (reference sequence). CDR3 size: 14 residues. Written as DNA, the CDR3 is TGTGCCAGCCAGGACAGCTCTGGGGCCAACGTCCTGACTTTC. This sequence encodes CASQDSSGANVLTF.